This T cell receptor beta chain comes out of a study of neurological immune-mediated disorders. General study findings and limits: Private repertoires in all groups were suggested by the absence of shared CDR3 amino acid sequences among expanded clones across subjects. Whereas HTLV-1-associated myelopathy showed the most TCR clonal expansion, multiple sclerosis showed the least, with levels below those of healthy controls. One related-CDR3 cluster, which may be a signature, held the repertoires of 18 of 34 multiple sclerosis patients after phylogenetic grouping.

This clonotype was seen ten or more times. The antigen is undetermined. The V and J ends lost 5 bases and 14 bases respectively, with 21 bases between them. This CDR3 has 13 residues. Germline loops: CDR1 SGHDN, CDR2 FVKESK. It was by 5'RACE with 10-nucleotide random UMIs that the cDNA was made. TCRdb itself ran the 5' RACE reads through MiXCR, one entry per CDR3 protein. The sample carries under 70,000 distinct CDR3 sequences, approximately 3.6% recorded once. The TCR sequence derives from a woman aged 55-70 years with multiple sclerosis. The sequenced sample was PBMCs. The chain has TRBV14 and TRBJ1-2; a possible D gene is TRBD1 (5 bases). The CDR3 nucleotides are TGTGCCAGCAGCTCTACGGACGGAGTCGGGGGTACCTTC. Encoded protein: CASSSTDGVGGTF.